Each of the 21 T cell receptor beta chains below was sequenced from the same sample in a study of T cell repertoires in cytomegalovirus infection. Via MiXCR, TCRdb re-called the reads, giving one row per CDR3 protein. The table records some 30,000 distinct CDR3 sequences, 15% to 20% of them present only once. Antigen specificity for these receptors is unknown. The specimen comprised CD8+ T cells from cultured PBMCs, sampled from culture after CMV antigen stimulation. Receptors originate from a human donor in good health (CMV status not recorded). Some clones in this sample may be carry-over from other donors' samples.

This clonotype was detected many times. This chain connects TRBV7-8 to TRBJ2-3; no clear D gene. Germline assignment: CDR1 SGHVS and CDR2 FQNEAQ. Trimming cost V 5 bases and J 4 bases, with 22 bases left between them. The CDR3 is 17 residues long. CDR3 DNA sequence: TGTGCCAGCAGCCCGAACCCATTAGGACCCATGGCAGATACGCAGTATTTT. The encoded protein is CASSPNPLGPMADTQYF.

The rearrangement joins TRBV18 to TRBJ2-3; D remains unclear. The germline V gene has CDR1 KGHSH and CDR2 LQKENI. The CDR3 loop spans 15 amino acids. The V and J ends lost 6 bases and 0 bases respectively, with 13 bases between them. CDR3 bases: TGTGCCAGCTCGCCCACTATTTCTAGCACAGATACGCAGTATTTT. It encodes CASSPTISSTDTQYF.

This clonotype was found a few times. CDR3 residues: CASSQDRGGSFYNEQFF. The CDR3, as DNA: TGCGCCAGCAGCCAAGATCGTGGCGGGAGTTTCTACAATGAGCAGTTCTTC. V and J are TRBV4-1 and TRBJ2-1, with 7 bases identical to TRBD2. V was pared by 0 bases and J by 3 bases, with 8 bases of the junction left unmatched. Germline V gene data show CDR1 as MGHRA and CDR2 as YSYEKL. The CDR3 sequence is 17 residues long.

This clonotype was seen a few times. The chain carries TRBV7-4 and TRBJ1-2, with D maybe TRBD1 (5 bases). V was clipped by 5 bases and J by 4 bases, with 11 bases between them. The CDR3 is made up of 13 amino acids. Germline V lookup: CDR1 SGHVT, CDR2 SQSDAQ. As DNA, the CDR3 is TGTGCCAGCAGCCTAGGGGCTGGCTATGGCTACACCTTC. It specifies CASSLGAGYGYTF.

The CDR3 sequence: CSASRDKNSPLHF. CDR3 sequence (DNA): TGCAGTGCTAGCAGGGACAAAAATTCACCCCTCCACTTT. The rearrangement links TRBV20-1 to TRBJ1-6, with TRBD1 as a possible D gene (6 bases). The CDR3 contains 13 residues. V was pared by 3 bases and J by 7 bases, with 10 bases between. Per the germline V gene, CDR1 is DFQATT and CDR2 is SNEGSKA (reference sequence).

This clonotype was seen a single time. The chain links TRBV19 to TRBJ2-5, with TRBD2 matching 8 bases. The V gene end was trimmed by 5 bases and the J gene end by 2 bases; junction bases not matched to a gene: 10. This CDR3 is 16 amino acids long. Germline V gene data show CDR1 as LNHDA and CDR2 as SQIVND (reference sequence). This CDR3 is CASSPRTSRRQETQYF. The CDR3, as DNA: TGTGCCAGTAGTCCCCGGACTAGCAGGAGGCAAGAGACCCAGTACTTC.

This clonotype came up a few times. The chain joins TRBV20-1 to TRBJ2-3, with D perhaps matching TRBD1 (6 bases). The CDR3 length is 17 residues. Germline V gene sequence: CDR1 DFQATT, CDR2 SNEGSKA (reference sequence). Between the trimmed V and J ends, which lost 3 bases and 0 bases, there was a span of 19 bases. DNA of the CDR3: TGCAGTGCTAGGGGGTTAGGGACAAAAAAAAGCACAGATACGCAGTATTTT. As protein: CSARGLGTKKSTDTQYF.

This clonotype was seen a few times. This rearrangement joins TRBV28 to TRBJ1-1; D perhaps matches TRBD1 (5 bases). V was cut by 2 bases and J by 11 bases, with 12 bases left in between. Germline V CDR1 and CDR2: MDHEN, SYDVKM. The CDR3 covers 12 residues. In nucleotides, the CDR3 is TGTGCCAGCAGTTTAGGCTCATGGGACGCTTTCTTT. As protein: CASSLGSWDAFF.

The chain has TRBV7-3 and TRBJ2-2; 12 positions match TRBD2. CDR3 length equals 17 residues. The ends lost 5 bases at V and 6 bases at J; junction bases unmatched: 10. CDR1 is SGHTA and CDR2 is FQGTGA in the germline V gene. The CDR3 DNA follows: TGTGCCAGCAGCCAGATTTCTAGCGGGAGGGCCCCCGGGGAGCTGTTTTTT. Protein: CASSQISSGRAPGELFF.

This clonotype was counted between two and nine times. The V call is TRBV5-4, the J call TRBJ1-1; maybe TRBD1 (6 bases). CDR1 SGHNT and CDR2 YYREEE come from the germline V gene (reference sequence). The length of the CDR3 is 13 residues. V lost 4 bases to trimming and J lost 3 bases, with 10 bases between them. In DNA form, the CDR3 reads TGTGCCAGCAGCGGACACAGGGACACTGAAGCTTTCTTT. Encoded protein: CASSGHRDTEAFF.

This chain links TRBV7-2 with TRBJ1-1; D uncertain. The germline V gene encodes CDR1 SGHTA and CDR2 FQGNSA. The CDR3 consists of 16 residues. Trimming shortened V by 4 bases and J by 3 bases, and 18 bases separated the two germline ends. CDR3 sequence reads: CASSSYVGMEDTEAFF. The DNA for the CDR3 is TGTGCCAGCAGCTCGTATGTGGGGATGGAGGACACTGAAGCTTTCTTT.

This clonotype was counted only a few times. Being one base from a much bigger clone, this may be a read error. This chain links TRBV7-8 with TRBJ2-3; 11 nucleotides align to TRBD1. The CDR3 is made up of 15 amino acids. Germline CDR1 reads SGHVS; CDR2 reads FQNEAQ. Trimming took 4 bases from V and 4 from J; bases not matched to a gene: 4. CDR3 nucleotides: TGTGCCAGCAGCTGGTCGGGACAGGGGGCAGATACGCAGTATTTT. Residues: CASSWSGQGADTQYF.

The chain is built from TRBV9 and TRBJ1-4, with D possibly being TRBD1 (6 bases). V was trimmed by 0 bases and J by 8 bases, leaving 11 bases between them. This CDR3 contains 14 residues. Germline V lookup: CDR1 SGDLS, CDR2 YYNGEE. CDR3 loop: CASSVEGGQEKLFF. CDR3 nucleotide sequence: TGTGCCAGCAGCGTAGAAGGGGGACAAGAAAAACTGTTTTTT.

The chain links TRBV12-3 or TRBV12-4 to TRBJ1-3; the D is unclear. The V end lost 5 bases, the J end lost 3 bases, and 14 bases lay between the germline ends. CDR3 length equals 15 residues. The CDR3 loop reads CASSPSHGVGNTIYF. The CDR3 DNA is TGTGCCAGCAGTCCGAGTCACGGAGTTGGAAACACCATATATTTT.

The chain uses TRBV7-3 and TRBJ2-3; either TRBD1 or TRBD2 may fit D (6 bases each). Germline V CDR1 and CDR2: SGHTA, FQGTGA. The CDR3 runs to 16 residues. Trimming pared 2 bases from V and 2 bases from J, leaving 14 bases between. In nucleotides, the CDR3 is TGTGCCAGCAGCTTATCGTCGGGGGCCCTCACAGATACGCAGTATTTT. Residues: CASSLSSGALTDTQYF.

The gene calls are TRBV7-2 and TRBJ1-6, with D hard to call. CDR1 is SGHTA, CDR2 FQGNSA, per germline. The CDR3 sequence is 15 residues long. V was shortened by 5 bases and J by 2 bases, with 10 bases between the two germline ends. CDR3 region: CASSGDLAYNSPLHF. The CDR3 DNA reads as TGTGCCAGCAGCGGGGATCTCGCCTATAATTCACCCCTCCACTTT.

This clonotype was seen many times. The chain couples TRBV4-3 to TRBJ1-2; TRBD1 matches 7 bases. CDR1 is LGHNA, CDR2 YSLEER, per germline. V trimming: 1 base; J trimming: 8 bases; junction bases outside the gene matches: 13. CDR3 length: 16 amino acids. This chain's CDR3 is CASSQGQGRTSRGYTF. Written as DNA, the CDR3 is TGCGCCAGCAGCCAAGGACAGGGTAGAACTTCAAGGGGCTACACCTTC.

The chain uses TRBV7-8 and TRBJ2-1; weak D call: TRBD2 (6 bases). Trimming shortened V by 5 bases and J by 15 bases, and 20 bases separated the two germline ends. The germline CDR1 and CDR2 sequences are SGHVS and FQNEAQ. CDR3 size: 13 residues. This CDR3 is CASSPLGSESLFF. CDR3 coding DNA: TGTGCCAGCAGCCCCCTCGGGAGTGAGTCGCTGTTCTTC.

V gene TRBV25-1 combines with J gene TRBJ2-7; D uncertain. This CDR3 is 12 amino acids long. Germline lookup yields CDR1 MGHDK and CDR2 SYGVNS. The V end was cut by 8 bases, the J end by 6 bases, with 14 bases between. For the CDR3, the DNA is TGTGCCAGCTCCCCCGGTGGCGGCGAGCAGTACTTC. This sequence encodes CASSPGGGEQYF.

The chain joins TRBV6-2 or TRBV6-3 to TRBJ1-1; D unresolved. V shed 3 bases and J shed 1 base, with 6 bases lying between them. This CDR3 spans 13 amino acids. Germline lookup yields CDR1 MNHEY and CDR2 SVGEGT. CDR3 in DNA: TGTGCCAGCAGTTATATGAGGAACACTGAAGCTTTCTTT. This gives the protein CASSYMRNTEAFF.

The genes are TRBV7-7 and TRBJ2-7, with D uncertain. There are 13 residues in the CDR3. Germline CDR1 and CDR2: SSHAT and FNYEAQ (reference sequence). V shed 8 bases and J shed 1 base, with 12 bases lying between them. This CDR3 reads CASPQPLSYEQYF. The CDR3 region has the DNA TGTGCCAGCCCCCAGCCACTTTCCTACGAGCAGTACTTC.